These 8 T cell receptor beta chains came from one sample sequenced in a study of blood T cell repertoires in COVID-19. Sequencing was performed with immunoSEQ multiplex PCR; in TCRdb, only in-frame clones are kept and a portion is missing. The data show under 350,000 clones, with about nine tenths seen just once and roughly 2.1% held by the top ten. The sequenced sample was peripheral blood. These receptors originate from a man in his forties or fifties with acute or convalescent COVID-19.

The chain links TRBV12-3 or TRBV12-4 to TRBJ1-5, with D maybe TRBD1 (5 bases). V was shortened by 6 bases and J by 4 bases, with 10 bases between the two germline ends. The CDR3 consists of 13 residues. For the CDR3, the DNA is TGTGCCAGCAGGTACGGACAAAATCAGCCCCAGCATTTT. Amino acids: CASRYGQNQPQHF.

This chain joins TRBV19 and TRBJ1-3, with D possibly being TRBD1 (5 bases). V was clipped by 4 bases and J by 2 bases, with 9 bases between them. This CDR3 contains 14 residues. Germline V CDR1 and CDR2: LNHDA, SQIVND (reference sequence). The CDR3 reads CASSKGNTGNTIYF. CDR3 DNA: TGTGCCAGTAGTAAGGGGAACACTGGAAACACCATATATTTT.

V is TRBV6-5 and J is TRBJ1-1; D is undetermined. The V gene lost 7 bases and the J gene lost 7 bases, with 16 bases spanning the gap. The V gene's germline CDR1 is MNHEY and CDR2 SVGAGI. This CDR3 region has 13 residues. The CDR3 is CASNIKDLYEAFF. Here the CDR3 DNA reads TGTGCCAGCAACATTAAGGACTTGTATGAAGCTTTCTTT.

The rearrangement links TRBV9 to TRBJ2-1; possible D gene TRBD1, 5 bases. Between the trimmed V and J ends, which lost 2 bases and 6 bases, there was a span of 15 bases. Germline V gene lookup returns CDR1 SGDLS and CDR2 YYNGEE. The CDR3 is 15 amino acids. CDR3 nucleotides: TGTGCCAGCAGCGTTTTTCACCAGGGAAGCAATGAGCAGTTCTTC. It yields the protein CASSVFHQGSNEQFF.

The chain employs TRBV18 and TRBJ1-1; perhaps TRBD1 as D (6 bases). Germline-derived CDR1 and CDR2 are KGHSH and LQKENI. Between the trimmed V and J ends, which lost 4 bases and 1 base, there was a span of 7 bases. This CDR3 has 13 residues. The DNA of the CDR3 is TGTGCCAGCTCACAGGGGGAGAACACTGAAGCTTTCTTT. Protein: CASSQGENTEAFF.

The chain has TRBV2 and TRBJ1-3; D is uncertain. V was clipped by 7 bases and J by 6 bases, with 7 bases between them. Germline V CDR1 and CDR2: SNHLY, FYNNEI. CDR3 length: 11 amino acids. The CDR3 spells CASKAENTIYF. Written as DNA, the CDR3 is TGTGCCAGCAAGGCGGAAAACACCATATATTTT.

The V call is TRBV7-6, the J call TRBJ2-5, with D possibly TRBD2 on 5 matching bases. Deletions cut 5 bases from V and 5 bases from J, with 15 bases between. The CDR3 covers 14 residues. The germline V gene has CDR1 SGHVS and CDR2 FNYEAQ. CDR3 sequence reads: CASSPGNPGETQYF. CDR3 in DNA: TGTGCCAGCAGCCCGGGGAACCCGGGGGAGACCCAGTACTTC.

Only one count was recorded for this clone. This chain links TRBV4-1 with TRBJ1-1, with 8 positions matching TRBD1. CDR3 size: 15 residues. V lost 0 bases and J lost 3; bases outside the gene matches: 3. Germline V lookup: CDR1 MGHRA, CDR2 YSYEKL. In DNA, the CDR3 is TGCGCCAGCAGCCAAGATACAGGGGGGTACACTGAAGCTTTCTTT. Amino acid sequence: CASSQDTGGYTEAFF.